This T cell receptor beta chain was profiled in a study of blood T cell repertoires in COVID-19. Authors' analysis steps: Nucleated cell number was recorded as an estimate derived from reference gene primer amplification. Sequencing used immunoSEQ multiplex PCR; TCRdb keeps in-frame clones, though not all of them. V, J and clone size were drawn from that table, and D and trimming were deduced from the DNA. The sample has approximately 71,000 clones; about 88% are singletons. The CDR3 totals 13 residues. Germline values: CDR1 SGHTA, CDR2 FQGTGA. Trimming cost V 4 bases and J 10 bases, with 14 bases left between them.

This receptor was taken from a human donor in a cohort sampled during active COVID-19. The sample taken for sequencing was peripheral blood. V and J are TRBV7-3 and TRBJ2-1; the D is unclear. Written as DNA, the CDR3 is TGTGCCAGCAGCTATAAACAGCTTGGGGAGCAGTTCTTC. Amino acids: CASSYKQLGEQFF. The entire variable domain, with the rest obtained from reference TRBV7-3 and TRBJ2-1, is as follows: GAGVSQTPSNKVTEKGKYVELRCDPISGHTALYWYRQSLGQGPEFLIYFQGTGAADDSGLPNDRFFAVRPEGSVSTLKIQRTERGDSAVYLCASSYKQLGEQFFGPGTRLTVL.